This TCR beta chain was sequenced for a study of blood T cell repertoires in COVID-19. This clone was counted a few times. In the source study's methods: Amplification of reference gene primers was used by the study to estimate nucleated cell counts. Profiling relied on immunoSEQ multiplex PCR, and the TCRdb table lists in-frame clones only, not all of them. D and trimming were read from the DNA, whereas the V and J calls and clone size are those reported in that table. The sample carries some 70,000 clones, 82% recorded once. The CDR3 length is 16 residues. Germline trimming cut 7 bases from V and 1 base from J; bases unmatched to any gene: 12. Per the germline V gene, CDR1 is MGHDK and CDR2 is SYGVNS.

This TCR was sampled from a woman aged 55-70 years with acute or convalescent COVID-19. V gene TRBV25-1 combines with J gene TRBJ1-1; 7 bases fit TRBD1. The sequencing input was peripheral blood. The CDR3 bases are TGTGCCAGCACTATCACAGGGGACATGCGGAACACTGAAGCTTTCTTT. This encodes CASTITGDMRNTEAFF.